These T cell receptor beta chains were read from a single sample in a study of vaccination and CD4 T cells after COVID-19. TCRdb redid the calling of the PCR reads with MiXCR, one entry per CDR3 protein. The sample lists 20,000 or so distinct CDR3 sequences; roughly 24% were seen once. Their cognate antigens are unknown. Sequenced material: cultured CD4+ T cells from blood. Receptors were obtained from a human donor with COVID-19. CDR3s leave out the opening cysteine and the closing phenylalanine or tryptophan. The order of the fields is V gene, J gene, CDR3 protein.

TRBV10-1	TRBJ2-7	ASSDRDTYDGQY
TRBV18	TRBJ2-5	ASSPRSGVRGETQY
TRBV18	TRBJ2-1	ASSPRLAGGNEQF
TRBV6-1	TRBJ2-1	ASLAGGPPYNEQF
TRBV6-1	TRBJ2-5	ASSEARTSGGETQY
TRBV25-1	TRBJ2-6	ASSEPGANVLT
TRBV6-2/TRBV6-3	TRBJ2-1	ASSSTERGVIPGNEQF
TRBV25-1	TRBJ1-1	ASSAPVKHGSEAF
TRBV5-5	TRBJ2-2	ASSLVYGTGELF
TRBV15	TRBJ2-2	ATSNQRGLTGELF
TRBV7-2	TRBJ2-5	ASSLKETQY
TRBV11-3	TRBJ2-6	ASSRSSPGLSGANVLT
TRBV7-6	TRBJ1-6	ASSLKRGNSPLH
TRBV7-2	TRBJ2-3	ASEESSGGYTQY
TRBV29-1	TRBJ1-2	SARGGLQAGGYT
TRBV19	TRBJ1-5	ASSIDLAGVRAQPQH
TRBV12-3/TRBV12-4	TRBJ1-6	ASRTVDNSPLH
TRBV7-8	TRBJ1-5	ASSLGPDQPQH
TRBV7-9	TRBJ2-5	ASSQRSSRGGQETQY
TRBV15	TRBJ2-7	ATSRTGPRITYEQY
TRBV10-2	TRBJ2-7	ASSDVRGLGGYEQY
TRBV12-3/TRBV12-4	TRBJ1-5	ASSLGPVARLGPQH
TRBV5-1	TRBJ1-1	ASSLGLRAMNTEAF
TRBV27	TRBJ2-1	ASSTALVGNEQF
TRBV7-9	TRBJ1-5	ASSFDSNQPQH
TRBV4-2	TRBJ1-6	ASTSWGTANSPLH
TRBV28	TRBJ1-5	ASSPDRGFQPQH
TRBV6-1	TRBJ1-3	ASLPRPGNTIY
TRBV6-1	TRBJ2-2	ASSTDRAMAGELF
TRBV4-3	TRBJ2-3	ASSQGMSTDTQY
TRBV30	TRBJ1-5	AWSLDSYQPQH
TRBV6-2/TRBV6-3	TRBJ2-7	ASSNPSGVRNEQY
TRBV11-3	TRBJ1-1	ASNSGLSNTEAF
TRBV6-2/TRBV6-3	TRBJ2-3	ASSYVGGTSKRTDTQY
TRBV7-2	TRBJ1-2	ASSQRGGFGYT
TRBV30	TRBJ1-1	AAGSKDTEAF
TRBV9	TRBJ2-2	ASRTVANTGELF
TRBV12-3/TRBV12-4	TRBJ2-5	ASSLVVSETQY
TRBV5-1	TRBJ2-5	ASSLVTGGSETQY
TRBV11-1	TRBJ1-4	ASSSGVGVQGEKLF
TRBV6-1	TRBJ1-5	ATGFRWPQH
TRBV5-1	TRBJ1-5	ASSLGTGVEGNQPQH
TRBV27	TRBJ2-5	ASSLSPLGRSVETQY
TRBV20-1	TRBJ1-2	SALAGLGLYGYT
TRBV12-3/TRBV12-4	TRBJ2-7	ASSLGAGVSEQY
TRBV28	TRBJ2-5	ASSFGTDRYQETQY
TRBV19	TRBJ1-5	ASSNRGDQPQH
TRBV27	TRBJ2-1	ASSPTGLSYNEQF
TRBV7-9	TRBJ2-5	ASSLKTGAVETQY
TRBV20-1	TRBJ2-2	SARDLQLNTGELF
TRBV2	TRBJ1-5	ASRRQLSNQPQH